This section outlines one TCR beta chain sequence together with its context. This sample is part of a study of blood T cell repertoires in COVID-19. TCRdb's table, derived via immunoSEQ multiplex PCR, lists solely in-frame clones and lacks some. The data show tens of thousands of clones, about 74% seen once. Per the germline V gene, CDR1 is MNHEY and CDR2 is SMNVEV (reference sequence). The CDR3 has 15 amino acids. V was pared by 6 bases and J by 8 bases, with 6 bases of the junction left unmatched. Source material: peripheral blood. This TCR came from a man in his 70s with COVID-19, enrolled during active disease. The rearrangement uses TRBV27 and TRBJ2-1; 14 nucleotides match TRBD2. CDR3 protein: CASSPRGLAGDEQFF. Here the CDR3 DNA reads TGTGCCAGCAGCCCCCGGGGACTAGCGGGAGATGAGCAGTTCTTC.